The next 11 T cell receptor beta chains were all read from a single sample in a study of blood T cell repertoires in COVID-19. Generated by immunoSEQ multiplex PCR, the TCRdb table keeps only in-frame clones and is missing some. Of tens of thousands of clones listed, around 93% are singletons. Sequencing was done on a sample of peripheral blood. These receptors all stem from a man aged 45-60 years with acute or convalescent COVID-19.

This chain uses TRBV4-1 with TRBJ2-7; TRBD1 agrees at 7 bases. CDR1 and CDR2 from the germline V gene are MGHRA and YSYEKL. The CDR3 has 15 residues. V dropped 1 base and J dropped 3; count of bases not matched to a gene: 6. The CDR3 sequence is CASSQAGQPLYEQYF. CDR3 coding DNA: TGCGCCAGCAGCCAAGCGGGACAGCCACTCTACGAGCAGTACTTC.

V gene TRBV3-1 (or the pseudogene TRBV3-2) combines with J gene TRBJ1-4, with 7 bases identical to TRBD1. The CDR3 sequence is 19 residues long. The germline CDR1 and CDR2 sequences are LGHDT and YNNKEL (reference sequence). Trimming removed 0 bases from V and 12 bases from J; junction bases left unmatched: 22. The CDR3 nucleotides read TGTGCCAGCAGCCAAGATATCTCCCCCCCTCGACAGGGTAGGGGTGAACTGTTTTTT. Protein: CASSQDISPPRQGRGELFF.

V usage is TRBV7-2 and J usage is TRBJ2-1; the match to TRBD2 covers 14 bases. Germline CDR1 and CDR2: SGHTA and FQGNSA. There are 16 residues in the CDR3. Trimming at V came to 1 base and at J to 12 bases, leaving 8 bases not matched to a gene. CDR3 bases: TGTGCCAGCAGCTTAGGTGGGACTAGCGGGGGATTCTGGCAGTTCTTC. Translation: CASSLGGTSGGFWQFF.

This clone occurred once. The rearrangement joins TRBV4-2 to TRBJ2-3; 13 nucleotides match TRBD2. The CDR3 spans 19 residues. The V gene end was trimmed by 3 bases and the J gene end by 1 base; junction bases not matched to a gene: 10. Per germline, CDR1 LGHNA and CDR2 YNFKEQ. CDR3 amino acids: CASSHILAGGLLGTDTQYF. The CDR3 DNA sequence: TGTGCCAGCAGCCATATACTAGCGGGGGGGCTCTTAGGCACAGATACGCAGTATTTT.

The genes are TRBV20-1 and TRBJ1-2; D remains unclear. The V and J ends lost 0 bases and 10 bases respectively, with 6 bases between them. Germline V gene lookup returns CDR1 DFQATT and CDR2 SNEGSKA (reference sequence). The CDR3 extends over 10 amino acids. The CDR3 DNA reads TGCAGTGCTAGAGAGGAGGCCTACACCTTC. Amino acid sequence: CSAREEAYTF.

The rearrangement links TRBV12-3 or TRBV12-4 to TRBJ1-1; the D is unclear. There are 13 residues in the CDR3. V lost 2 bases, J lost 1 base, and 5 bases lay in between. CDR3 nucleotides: TGTGCCAGCAGTTTAAGCGAGAACACTGAAGCTTTCTTT. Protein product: CASSLSENTEAFF.

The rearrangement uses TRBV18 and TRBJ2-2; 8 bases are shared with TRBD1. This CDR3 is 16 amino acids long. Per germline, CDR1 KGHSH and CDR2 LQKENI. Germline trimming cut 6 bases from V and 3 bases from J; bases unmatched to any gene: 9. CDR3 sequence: CASSPRQGMDTGELFF. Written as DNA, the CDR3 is TGTGCCAGCTCGCCAAGACAGGGGATGGACACCGGGGAGCTGTTTTTT. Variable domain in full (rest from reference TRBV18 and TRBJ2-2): NAGVMQNPRHLVRRRGQEARLRCSPMKGHSHVYWYRQLPEEGLKFMVYLQKENIIDESGMPKERFSAEFPKEGPSILRIQQVVRGDSAAYFCASSPRQGMDTGELFFGEGSRLTVL.

The CDR3 protein is CSVRRGGSGETQYF. The CDR3 DNA reads as TGCAGCGTTCGTCGGGGGGGCTCGGGAGAGACCCAGTACTTC. The rearrangement uses TRBV29-1 and TRBJ2-5; 8 bases are a match to TRBD2. J was trimmed by 4 bases and V by 5 bases; bases with no gene match: 9. The CDR3 spans 14 residues. From germline, CDR1 is SQVTM and CDR2 ANQGSEA.

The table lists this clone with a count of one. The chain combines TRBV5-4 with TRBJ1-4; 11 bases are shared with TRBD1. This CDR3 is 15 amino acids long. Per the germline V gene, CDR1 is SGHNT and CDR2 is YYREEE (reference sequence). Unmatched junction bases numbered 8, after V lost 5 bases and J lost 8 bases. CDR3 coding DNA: TGTGCCAGCAGTCGTTGGGGACAGGGGGACGAAAAACTGTTTTTT. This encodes CASSRWGQGDEKLFF.

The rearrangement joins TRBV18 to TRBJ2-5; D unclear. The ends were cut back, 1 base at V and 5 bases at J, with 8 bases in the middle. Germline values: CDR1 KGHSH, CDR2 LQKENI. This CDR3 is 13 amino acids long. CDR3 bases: TGTGCCAGCTCACCACAGCTGAGGGAGACCCAGTACTTC. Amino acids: CASSPQLRETQYF.

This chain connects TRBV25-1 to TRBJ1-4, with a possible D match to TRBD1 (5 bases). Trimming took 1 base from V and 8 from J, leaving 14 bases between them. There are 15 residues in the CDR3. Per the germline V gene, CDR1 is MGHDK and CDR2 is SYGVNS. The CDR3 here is CASSESYHKGEKLFF. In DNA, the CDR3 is TGTGCCAGCAGTGAATCCTACCATAAGGGGGAAAAACTGTTTTTT.